This T cell receptor (beta chain) was recorded in a study of T cell responses to AZD1222 COVID-19 vaccine. Overall study findings and caveats: Only 5 or 6 AZD1222 recipients were seropositive at baseline.

Of note for this clone: Its cognate antigen is unknown.

The repertoire was sequenced with immunoSEQ multiplex PCR; TCRdb's copy has only in-frame clones and lacks some. The sample comprises under 80,000 clones, approximately 85% of which are singletons, and around 25% rests with the top ten. Trimming left V 4 bases short and J 1 base short, with 12 bases between. Looked up from germline, CDR1 is SGHRS and CDR2 is YFSETQ. The CDR3 loop spans 15 amino acids. V gene TRBV5-1 combines with J gene TRBJ2-1, with a weak D call TRBD2 (5 bases). The sequences come from peripheral blood, collected on day 0 of MenACWY control vaccination. This sequence was found in an adult in good health. CDR3 region: CASSLGRSSYNEQFF. CDR3 DNA: TGCGCCAGCAGCCTAGGGAGAAGTTCCTACAATGAGCAGTTCTTC.